This T cell receptor beta chain was sequenced in a study of blood T cell repertoires in COVID-19. Overall study: Sample material is recorded as cDNA or gDNA derived from T cells, B-cell-depleted T cells, or PBMCs.

This CDR3 spans 17 amino acids. V was clipped by 3 bases and J by 5 bases; unmatched bases: 16. CDR1 is SGHNT, CDR2 YYREEE, per germline (reference sequence). This table comes from immunoSEQ multiplex PCR, and its TCRdb copy is limited to in-frame clones, with some not included. The top ten hold under 15% of the sample, which has about 130,000 clones, 80% to 85% seen once. This rearrangement joins TRBV5-4 to TRBJ2-5; 7 bases fit TRBD2. Sample: peripheral blood. This TCR came from a young woman who had recovered from COVID-19. CDR3 DNA: TGTGCCAGCAGCTCGGGCGGAGGCCATCGGGGAGGGGAGACCCAGTACTTC. Residues: CASSSGGGHRGGETQYF.